Listed here is a single T cell receptor beta chain. This CDR3 is 16 amino acids long. V gave up 0 bases and J gave up 4 bases, with 16 bases separating them. Germline CDR1 and CDR2: MNHNY and SVGAGI (reference sequence). This sample is part of a study of shared clonotypes between healthy human individuals. TCRdb's table, derived via immunoSEQ multiplex PCR, lists solely in-frame clones and lacks some. The sample shows some 1 million clones, more than 65% of them seen only once. V and J are TRBV6-6 and TRBJ2-7, with D tentatively TRBD1 (6 bases). The sequence came from a man in his late teens or twenties in good health. The sample consisted of memory CD4+ T cells sorted from blood. Regarding subset: CD45RA-negative fraction. This CDR3 is CASSYSRKDRRYEQYF. For the CDR3, the DNA is TGTGCCAGCAGTTACTCGAGGAAGGACAGAAGGTACGAGCAGTACTTC.